Following are 9 T cell receptor beta chains from one sample sequenced in a study of CD8 T cells in Susac syndrome. The RNA, about 0.45 to 1 ug, was put through reverse transcription using random hexamers. TCRdb reprocessed the immunoSEQ multiplex PCR reads via MiXCR and lists one record per CDR3 protein. The sample lists around 130,000 distinct CDR3 sequences; approximately 96% were seen once. What was sequenced was CD4+ T cells from PBMCs. The source of these receptors is a human donor with Susac syndrome.

The chain joins TRBV24-1 to TRBJ1-5; D call uncertain. Germline V gives CDR1 KGHDR, CDR2 SFDVKD. CDR3 length equals 15 residues. Trimming stripped 8 bases from V and 5 bases from J, with 18 bases between. CDR3 nucleotides: TGTGCCACCAAGGGATGGGAAGTTCGGCATCAGCCCCAGCATTTT. Protein: CATKGWEVRHQPQHF.

J is TRBJ2-1 and V is TRBV5-1; D possibly corresponds to TRBD1 (5 bases). CDR3 length equals 15 residues. With 2 bases removed from V and 6 bases from J, the gap between germline ends came to 15 bases. Germline lookup yields CDR1 SGHRS and CDR2 YFSETQ. The CDR3 nucleotides are TGCGCCAGCAGCTTAGGTCCAGGGTCCCTCAATGAGCAGTTCTTC. This translates into CASSLGPGSLNEQFF.

The rearrangement joins TRBV4-3 to TRBJ2-1, with a weak D call TRBD2 (6 bases). The V end was cut by 4 bases, the J end by 10 bases, with 17 bases between. The CDR3 extends over 14 amino acids. The germline V gene has CDR1 LGHNA and CDR2 YSLEER. CDR3 nucleotide sequence: TGCGCCAGCAGCCTCGAGAGGAGGGCATTGGAGCAGTTCTTC. Protein product: CASSLERRALEQFF.

This clonotype was found once. CDR3 protein: CASSGRTSDTQYF. The CDR3 DNA is TGTGCCAGTAGCGGGAGGACGTCAGATACGCAGTATTTT. The chain joins TRBV19 to TRBJ2-3; TRBD2 aligns across 7 bases. The junction had 4 bases not matched to a gene; V was cut back by 6 bases and J by 4 bases. CDR3 size: 13 residues. Germline V gene lookup returns CDR1 LNHDA and CDR2 SQIVND (reference sequence).

This sequence joins TRBV3-1 and TRBJ1-5; D unclear. The ends were cut back, 0 bases at V and 6 bases at J, with 6 bases in the middle. In germline, CDR1 is LGHDT, CDR2 YNNKEL (reference sequence). CDR3 length: 13 residues. CDR3 region: CASSQDAGQPQHF. In nucleotides, the CDR3 is TGTGCCAGCAGCCAAGATGCGGGTCAGCCCCAGCATTTT.

CDR3 sequence reads: CASSTRDRSNQPQHF. Written as DNA, the CDR3 is TGTGCCAGTAGTACCAGGGACCGAAGCAATCAGCCCCAGCATTTT. The chain joins TRBV19 to TRBJ1-5, with D perhaps TRBD1 (5 bases). Germline V gene lookup returns CDR1 LNHDA and CDR2 SQIVND (reference sequence). V was cut by 4 bases and J by 1 base, with 11 bases left in between. The CDR3 is 15 residues long.

This clonotype was picked up one time. The chain joins TRBV5-1 to TRBJ2-1; 7 nucleotides agree with TRBD1. V lost 5 bases, J lost 0 bases, and 8 bases stayed unmatched. The CDR3 loop spans 16 amino acids. Germline assignment: CDR1 SGHRS and CDR2 YFSETQ. The CDR3 DNA reads as TGCGCCAGCAGACAGGGGCCTACGAACTCCTACAATGAGCAGTTCTTC. Protein: CASRQGPTNSYNEQFF.

The chain carries TRBV4-2 and TRBJ1-5, with D perhaps TRBD1 (5 bases). Per the germline V gene, CDR1 is LGHNA and CDR2 is YNFKEQ. There are 15 residues in the CDR3. With 3 bases removed from V and 4 bases from J, the gap between germline ends came to 13 bases. CDR3 nucleotide sequence: TGTGCCAGCAGCCAGAGCGGAGGGGCGAATCAGCCCCAGCATTTT. It yields the protein CASSQSGGANQPQHF.

The V call is TRBV5-1, the J call TRBJ1-1; TRBD1 matches 11 bases. Per the germline V gene, CDR1 is SGHRS and CDR2 is YFSETQ. This CDR3 has 14 amino acids. J gave up 5 bases and V 5 bases, and 5 bases lay outside the gene matches. DNA of the CDR3: TGCGCCAGCAGGGGGGGACAGGGGGAGACTGAAGCTTTCTTT. Its protein product is CASRGGQGETEAFF.